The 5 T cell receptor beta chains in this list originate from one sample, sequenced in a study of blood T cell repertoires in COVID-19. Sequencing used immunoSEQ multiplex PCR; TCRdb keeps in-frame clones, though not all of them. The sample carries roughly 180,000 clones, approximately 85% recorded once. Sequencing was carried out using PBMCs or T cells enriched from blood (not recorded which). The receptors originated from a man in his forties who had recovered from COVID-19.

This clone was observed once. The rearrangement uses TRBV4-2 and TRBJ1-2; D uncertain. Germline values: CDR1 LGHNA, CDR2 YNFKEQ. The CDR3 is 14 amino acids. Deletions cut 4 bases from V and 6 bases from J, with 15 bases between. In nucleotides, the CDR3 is TGTGCCAGCAGCCCCCCTGGGAGGGCGGATGGCTACACCTTC. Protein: CASSPPGRADGYTF.

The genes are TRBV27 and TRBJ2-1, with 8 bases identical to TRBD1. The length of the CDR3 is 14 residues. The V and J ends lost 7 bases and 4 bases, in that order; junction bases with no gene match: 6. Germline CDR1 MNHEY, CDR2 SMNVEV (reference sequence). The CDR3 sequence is CASTRDRRYNEQFF. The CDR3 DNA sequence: TGTGCCAGCACCCGGGACAGGAGATACAATGAGCAGTTCTTC.

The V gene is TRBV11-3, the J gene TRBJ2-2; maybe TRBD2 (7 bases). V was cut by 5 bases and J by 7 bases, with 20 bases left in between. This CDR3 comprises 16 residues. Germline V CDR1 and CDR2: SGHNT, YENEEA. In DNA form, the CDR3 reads TGTGCCAGCAGCGGGGGGGCCGCGTTACCGAGCGGGGAGCTGTTTTTT. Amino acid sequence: CASSGGAALPSGELFF.

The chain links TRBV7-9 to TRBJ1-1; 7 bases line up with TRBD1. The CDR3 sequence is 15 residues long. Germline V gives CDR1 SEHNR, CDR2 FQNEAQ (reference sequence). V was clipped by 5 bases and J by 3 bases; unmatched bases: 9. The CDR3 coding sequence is TGTGCCAGCAGCCCGAGGACAGGTTCTGACACTGAAGCTTTCTTT. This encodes CASSPRTGSDTEAFF.

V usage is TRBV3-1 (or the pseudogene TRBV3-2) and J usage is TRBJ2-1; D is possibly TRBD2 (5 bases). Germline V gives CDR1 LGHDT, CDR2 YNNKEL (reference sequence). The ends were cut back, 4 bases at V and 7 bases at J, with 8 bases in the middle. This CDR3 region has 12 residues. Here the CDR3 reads CASSPTRNEQFF. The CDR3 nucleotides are TGTGCCAGCAGCCCTACTAGAAATGAGCAGTTCTTC.